This TCR beta chain was observed in a study of T cell responses to AZD1222 COVID-19 vaccine. V lost 5 bases to trimming and J lost 3 bases; unmatched junction nucleotides: 11. The CDR3 has 16 residues. Looked up from germline, CDR1 is SEHNR and CDR2 is FQNEAQ (reference sequence). Clones were sequenced by immunoSEQ multiplex PCR, and TCRdb holds only the in-frame ones, with some missing. In the table there are some 180,000 clones, approximately 93% of which are singletons. Broader study findings: Rises in breadth and depth of Spike-specific TCRs came after two AZD1222 doses.

A word on this clone: Its antigen is currently unknown.

The source material was peripheral blood, sampled 28 days after the second AZD1222 dose. This TCR came from an adult who received the AZD1222 COVID-19 vaccine. This chain joins TRBV7-9 and TRBJ1-1, with 8 bases fitting TRBD1. CDR3 in DNA: TGTGCCAGCAGCCCATCTATCAGGGGGCGCGACACTGAAGCTTTCTTT. It yields the protein CASSPSIRGRDTEAFF.